This record concerns one TCR beta chain sequence. The assay was immunoSEQ multiplex PCR, and TCRdb's table has in-frame clones only and misses some. In the table there are around 51,000 clones, 86% of which are singletons. This entry comes from a study of blood T cell repertoires in COVID-19. About the study: PBMCs, B-cell-depleted T cells, or T cells provided the cDNA or gDNA that made up the material.

The CDR3 has 14 amino acids. Germline V gene sequence: CDR1 ENHRY, CDR2 SYGVKD. The V end was cut by 5 bases, the J end by 2 bases, with 10 bases between. The sequenced sample consisted of peripheral blood. The V and J genes are TRBV10-3 and TRBJ2-1; maybe TRBD1 (6 bases). The TCR sequence derives from a woman of 80 years or more with acute or convalescent COVID-19. The CDR3 bases are TGTGCCATCAGTCAGGGGTCCCCCTACAATGAGCAGTTCTTC. This gives the protein CAISQGSPYNEQFF.